The 32 T cell receptor beta chains in this list originate from one sample, sequenced in a study of blood T cell repertoires in COVID-19 (dated by TCRdb to 2018 to 2021). The library was generated by the immunoSEQ multiplex PCR assay. The source is immuneACCESS, and TCRdb retained only in-frame sequences with V and J called. Part of the clones is not carried over; for the studies checked, unresolved V genes explain less than half of this, and the remainder is unexplained. The sample includes approximately 480,000 clones, with around 90% observed a single time. About 0.7% of the sample rests with the top ten. Input material: PBMCs or T cells enriched from blood (not recorded which). Receptors originate from a woman aged 18-29 years who had recovered from COVID-19.

This chain links TRBV7-6 with TRBJ2-1, with 9 bases fitting TRBD2. Trimming cost V 8 bases and J 2 bases; bases outside gene matches: 10. The CDR3 covers 16 residues. Germline CDR1 SGHVS, CDR2 FNYEAQ. CDR3 region: CASARYLAGPYNEQFF. The DNA of the CDR3 is TGTGCCAGCGCAAGGTACCTAGCGGGACCCTACAATGAGCAGTTCTTC.

This rearrangement joins TRBV28 to TRBJ1-5, with D uncertain. Looked up from germline, CDR1 is MDHEN and CDR2 is SYDVKM. V was shortened by 2 bases and J by 6 bases, with 14 bases between the two germline ends. The CDR3 consists of 15 residues. CDR3 DNA: TGTGCCAGCAGTTTAGGTCAGGTAGGATCTCAGCCCCAGCATTTT. Amino acids: CASSLGQVGSQPQHF.

The chain combines TRBV5-1 with TRBJ1-5; perhaps TRBD1 as D (6 bases). V lost 4 bases to trimming and J lost 3 bases, with 17 bases between them. The CDR3 length is 16 residues. Germline CDR1 is SGHRS and CDR2 is YFSETQ. The CDR3 loop is CASSPTGIEDNQPQHF. CDR3 nucleotides: TGCGCCAGCAGCCCTACAGGGATCGAGGACAATCAGCCCCAGCATTTT.

This rearrangement joins TRBV5-1 to TRBJ2-3; D is ambiguous. Per germline, CDR1 SGHRS and CDR2 YFSETQ. This CDR3 spans 16 amino acids. The germline V and J ends were trimmed by 1 base and 4 bases, with 16 bases remaining between them. The CDR3 DNA sequence: TGCGCCAGCAGCTTGATCCCCGCTAGTCCCCCAGATACGCAGTATTTT. Protein product: CASSLIPASPPDTQYF. The entire variable domain, with the rest obtained from reference TRBV5-1 and TRBJ2-3, is as follows: KAGVTQTPRYLIKTRGQQVTLSCSPISGHRSVSWYQQTPGQGLQFLFEYFSETQRNKGNFPGRFSGRQFSNSRSEMNVSTLELGDSALYLCASSLIPASPPDTQYFGPGTRLTVL.

This rearrangement joins TRBV9 to TRBJ2-7; 7 positions agree with TRBD2. The length of the CDR3 is 15 residues. V was clipped by 0 bases and J by 3 bases; unmatched bases: 6. Germline CDR1 is SGDLS and CDR2 is YYNGEE. The CDR3 spells CASSVEASGFYEQYF. The CDR3 DNA is TGTGCCAGCAGCGTAGAGGCTAGCGGCTTCTACGAGCAGTACTTC.

The chain is built from TRBV25-1 and TRBJ2-5, with TRBD1 as a possible D gene (6 bases). V was cut by 8 bases and J by 3 bases, with 22 bases left in between. The CDR3 runs to 16 residues. CDR1 is MGHDK and CDR2 is SYGVNS in the germline V gene. CDR3 protein: CASVGETGRRKETQYF. The DNA for the CDR3 is TGTGCCAGCGTGGGTGAGACAGGTCGTAGGAAAGAGACCCAGTACTTC.

V gene TRBV11-3 combines with J gene TRBJ2-1; no definite D call. Deletions cut 4 bases from V and 4 bases from J, with 17 bases between. This CDR3 spans 16 amino acids. From germline, CDR1 is SGHNT and CDR2 YENEEA. CDR3 sequence reads: CASSSSYSPPYNEQFF. Here the CDR3 DNA reads TGTGCCAGCAGCTCCTCCTACTCTCCCCCTTACAATGAGCAGTTCTTC.

The J gene is TRBJ2-2, the V gene TRBV6-6; D might be TRBD2 (5 bases). The CDR3 covers 14 residues. Germline V gene data show CDR1 as MNHNY and CDR2 as SVGAGI (reference sequence). V was pared by 6 bases and J by 1 base, with 9 bases between. CDR3 sequence: CASRDSRNTGELFF. In DNA form, the CDR3 reads TGTGCCAGCAGGGACTCCCGGAACACCGGGGAGCTGTTTTTT.

The rearrangement links TRBV5-1 to TRBJ1-3, with 7 bases matching TRBD1. The V gene's germline CDR1 is SGHRS and CDR2 YFSETQ. V dropped 0 bases and J dropped 6; count of bases not matched to a gene: 6. This CDR3 has 15 amino acids. CDR3 sequence (DNA): TGCGCCAGCAGCTTGGCCGGGACAGAAGAAAACACCATATATTTT. This sequence encodes CASSLAGTEENTIYF. Full variable domain (missing parts from reference TRBV5-1 and TRBJ1-3): KAGVTQTPRYLIKTRGQQVTLSCSPISGHRSVSWYQQTPGQGLQFLFEYFSETQRNKGNFPGRFSGRQFSNSRSEMNVSTLELGDSALYLCASSLAGTEENTIYFGEGSWLTVV.

The rearrangement links TRBV28 to TRBJ1-1; D is ambiguous. Between the trimmed V and J ends, which lost 2 bases and 6 bases, there was a span of 7 bases. The CDR3 runs 12 residues. Germline CDR1 and CDR2: MDHEN and SYDVKM. CDR3 in DNA: TGTGCCAGCAGTTTAGGGGAGTCTGAAGCTTTCTTT. It is translated as CASSLGESEAFF.

This clone showed up just once. V and J are TRBV9 and TRBJ1-2, with TRBD1 matching 8 bases. This CDR3 is built from 15 residues. With 3 bases clipped from V and 8 bases from J, the junction kept 12 bases outside the gene matches. Per germline, CDR1 SGDLS and CDR2 YYNGEE. CDR3 amino acids: CASSDAPGGWGGYTF. Written as DNA, the CDR3 is TGTGCCAGCAGCGACGCCCCAGGGGGCTGGGGAGGCTACACCTTC.

V usage is TRBV2 and J usage is TRBJ1-5, with 8 bases fitting TRBD1. In germline, CDR1 is SNHLY, CDR2 FYNNEI. The CDR3 consists of 16 residues. Germline trimming cut 5 bases from V and 7 bases from J; bases unmatched to any gene: 13. CDR3 DNA sequence: TGTGCCAGCAGTAGACGACAGGGGTTTTTGTTGCAGCCCCAGCATTTT. Translation: CASSRRQGFLLQPQHF.

The chain links TRBV25-1 to TRBJ2-3, with D perhaps TRBD2 (5 bases). Germline V CDR1 and CDR2: MGHDK, SYGVNS. The CDR3 is 16 amino acids. The V end lost 5 bases, the J end lost 1 base, and 16 bases lay between the germline ends. CDR3 sequence (DNA): TGTGCCAGCAGTCCCGCCGGGGATTGGGGCACAGATACGCAGTATTTT. It encodes CASSPAGDWGTDTQYF.

This clone was counted a few times. The chain carries TRBV11-2 and TRBJ1-1; the D gene is possibly TRBD1 (6 bases). Trimming took 7 bases from V and 5 from J, leaving 17 bases between them. Looked up from germline, CDR1 is SGHAT and CDR2 is FQNNGV. The CDR3 covers 14 residues. CDR3 bases: TGTGCCAGCATCCCGGAGGGGGGAGGGACTGAAGCTTTCTTT. It codes for CASIPEGGGTEAFF.

The chain employs TRBV7-9 and TRBJ1-1, with D uncertain. Trimming removed 5 bases from V and 8 bases from J, with 9 bases in between. The CDR3 sequence is 11 residues long. Germline loops: CDR1 SEHNR, CDR2 FQNEAQ (reference sequence). The CDR3 region has the DNA TGTGCCAGCAGCGTCGCCCAGGAAGCTTTCTTT. Its protein product is CASSVAQEAFF.

The gene calls are TRBV18 and TRBJ2-5; D may be TRBD2 (6 bases). The ends were cut back, 3 bases at V and 5 bases at J, with 16 bases in the middle. Looked up from germline, CDR1 is KGHSH and CDR2 is LQKENI. The CDR3 covers 15 residues. The CDR3 protein is CASSPPPSREETQYF. The CDR3 DNA is TGTGCCAGCTCACCCCCTCCATCACGGGAGGAGACCCAGTACTTC.

The genes are TRBV27 and TRBJ2-7; 9 bases line up with TRBD1. V lost 4 bases, J lost 3 bases, and 13 bases stayed unmatched. CDR1 and CDR2 (germline): MNHEY, SMNVEV (reference sequence). The CDR3 runs 17 residues. The CDR3 DNA reads as TGTGCCAGCAGTTCGACTCCCCCGGGACAGGGTCGCTACGAGCAGTACTTC. Amino acid sequence: CASSSTPPGQGRYEQYF.

The rearrangement uses TRBV7-9 and TRBJ1-6; the D gene is possibly TRBD1 (5 bases). This CDR3 has 14 residues. V was clipped by 3 bases and J by 10 bases, with 13 bases between them. From germline, CDR1 is SEHNR and CDR2 FQNEAQ (reference sequence). CDR3 in amino acids: CASSFPGLGSPLHF. The DNA for the CDR3 is TGTGCCAGCAGCTTCCCAGGGCTCGGGTCACCCCTCCACTTT.

This chain connects TRBV7-2 to TRBJ2-1; TRBD2 agrees at 15 bases. The germline V gene has CDR1 SGHTA and CDR2 FQGNSA. This CDR3 is built from 15 residues. The junction had 3 bases not matched to a gene; V was cut back by 4 bases and J by 8 bases. CDR3 residues: CASSSGLAGGYEQFF. The CDR3 bases are TGTGCCAGCAGCTCCGGACTAGCGGGGGGGTATGAGCAGTTCTTC.

This clone was observed a single time. V usage is TRBV27 and J usage is TRBJ2-7; 9 bases map to TRBD1. V shed 5 bases, J shed 2 bases, and the junction held 10 bases outside the gene matches. CDR1 is MNHEY, CDR2 SMNVEV, per germline (reference sequence). The CDR3 has 16 residues. In DNA form, the CDR3 reads TGTGCCAGCAGTCCATTCCCGGGACAGGGACCCTACGAGCAGTACTTC. This translates into CASSPFPGQGPYEQYF.

The gene calls are TRBV4-2 and TRBJ1-6; D remains unclear. The germline CDR1 and CDR2 sequences are LGHNA and YNFKEQ. Trimming took 0 bases from V and 8 from J, leaving 5 bases between them. The CDR3 has 13 amino acids. CDR3 loop: CASSQDPYSPLHF. In DNA, the CDR3 is TGTGCCAGCAGCCAAGACCCCTATTCACCCCTCCACTTT.

The V and J genes are TRBV5-8 and TRBJ1-4; unclear D gene. There are 15 residues in the CDR3. With 2 bases removed from V and 4 bases from J, the gap between germline ends came to 12 bases. The germline V gene has CDR1 SGHTS and CDR2 YDEGEE. The CDR3 here is CASSLERVVNEKLFF. CDR3 DNA sequence: TGTGCCAGCAGCTTAGAACGGGTTGTTAATGAAAAACTGTTTTTT.

This chain uses TRBV6-5 with TRBJ1-5; D perhaps matches TRBD1 (5 bases). Germline values: CDR1 MNHEY, CDR2 SVGAGI. The length of the CDR3 is 15 residues. V was clipped by 6 bases and J by 0 bases, with 12 bases between them. CDR3 loop: CASRVGLFSNQPQHF. CDR3 bases: TGTGCCAGCAGAGTGGGACTTTTTAGCAATCAGCCCCAGCATTTT.

V gene TRBV29-1 combines with J gene TRBJ2-7, with D possibly TRBD2 on 6 matching bases. The germline CDR1 and CDR2 sequences are SQVTM and ANQGSEA. CDR3 length: 15 residues. V was clipped by 4 bases and J by 4 bases, with 20 bases between them. The CDR3 protein is CSVGPPGGPEYEQYF. The CDR3 region has the DNA TGCAGCGTTGGTCCGCCCGGAGGGCCGGAGTACGAGCAGTACTTC.

The rearrangement joins TRBV27 to TRBJ1-1; D unclear. The CDR3 contains 13 residues. Trimming removed 5 bases at V and 3 bases at J, with 10 bases between. Germline assignment: CDR1 MNHEY and CDR2 SMNVEV (reference sequence). The CDR3, as DNA: TGTGCCAGCAGTCCACACGGGGACACTGAAGCTTTCTTT. Amino acid sequence: CASSPHGDTEAFF.

V usage is TRBV30 and J usage is TRBJ2-3; maybe TRBD2 (5 bases). V was shortened by 2 bases and J by 1 base, with 13 bases between the two germline ends. The CDR3 is 15 amino acids. The germline CDR1 and CDR2 sequences are GTSNPN and SVGIG (reference sequence). The CDR3 sequence: CAWSTGLARTDTQYF. CDR3 nucleotide sequence: TGTGCCTGGAGTACCGGACTGGCCCGCACAGATACGCAGTATTTT.

The J gene is TRBJ2-5, the V gene TRBV6-5; tentatively, D is TRBD2 (5 bases). V dropped 6 bases and J dropped 0 bases, with 14 bases sitting between them. Per germline, CDR1 MNHEY and CDR2 SVGAGI. This CDR3 spans 15 amino acids. The CDR3 coding sequence is TGTGCCAGCAGCCTCTTGGGAGCGTACCAAGAGACCCAGTACTTC. It is translated as CASSLLGAYQETQYF.

This clone was observed once. V and J are TRBV7-9 and TRBJ2-1; a possible D gene is TRBD2 (5 bases). This CDR3 contains 17 residues. V lost 0 bases and J lost 1, with 13 bases in between. Germline-derived CDR1 and CDR2 are SEHNR and FQNEAQ (reference sequence). The chain's CDR3 is CASSLAGMIGSYNEQFF. CDR3 bases: TGTGCCAGCAGCTTAGCCGGGATGATAGGATCCTACAATGAGCAGTTCTTC.

The chain carries TRBV5-1 and TRBJ2-5; no clear D gene. V dropped 4 bases and J dropped 5 bases, with 12 bases sitting between them. The CDR3 sequence is 13 residues long. Germline CDR1 is SGHRS and CDR2 is YFSETQ. Written as DNA, the CDR3 is TGCGCCAGCAGCGCCCGGGTATGGGAGACCCAGTACTTC. Translated, it gives CASSARVWETQYF. The full variable domain, its missing parts supplied by reference TRBV5-1 and TRBJ2-5, is KAGVTQTPRYLIKTRGQQVTLSCSPISGHRSVSWYQQTPGQGLQFLFEYFSETQRNKGNFPGRFSGRQFSNSRSEMNVSTLELGDSALYLCASSARVWETQYFGPGTRLLVL.

V is TRBV12-3 or TRBV12-4 and J is TRBJ1-2, with no clear D. The CDR3 is 12 residues long. Trimming took off 5 bases at V and 5 bases at J, with 9 bases between the two ends. Here the CDR3 reads CASSNGFYGYTF. The CDR3 nucleotides are TGTGCCAGCAGTAACGGGTTTTATGGCTACACCTTC.

V and J are TRBV28 and TRBJ2-7, with 10 positions matching TRBD2. The ends lost 6 bases at V and 2 bases at J; junction bases unmatched: 10. Germline CDR1 reads MDHEN; CDR2 reads SYDVKM. CDR3 length: 16 amino acids. The CDR3 reads CASSPAGGDLTYEQYF. The CDR3 DNA reads as TGTGCCAGCAGCCCAGCGGGGGGGGATCTCACCTACGAGCAGTACTTC. The whole variable domain, filled in from reference TRBV28 and TRBJ2-7, reads DVKVTQSSRYLVKRTGEKVFLECVQDMDHENMFWYRQDPGLGLRLIYFSYDVKMKEKGDIPEGYSVSREKKERFSLILESASTNQTSMYLCASSPAGGDLTYEQYFGPGTRLTVT.

V and J are TRBV11-2 and TRBJ2-7; 7 bases are shared with TRBD2. Germline trimming cut 3 bases from V and 5 bases from J; bases unmatched to any gene: 4. Germline V gene data show CDR1 as SGHAT and CDR2 as FQNNGV. There are 13 residues in the CDR3. CDR3: CASSFREANEQYF. CDR3 DNA sequence: TGTGCCAGCAGCTTCCGGGAGGCGAACGAGCAGTACTTC.